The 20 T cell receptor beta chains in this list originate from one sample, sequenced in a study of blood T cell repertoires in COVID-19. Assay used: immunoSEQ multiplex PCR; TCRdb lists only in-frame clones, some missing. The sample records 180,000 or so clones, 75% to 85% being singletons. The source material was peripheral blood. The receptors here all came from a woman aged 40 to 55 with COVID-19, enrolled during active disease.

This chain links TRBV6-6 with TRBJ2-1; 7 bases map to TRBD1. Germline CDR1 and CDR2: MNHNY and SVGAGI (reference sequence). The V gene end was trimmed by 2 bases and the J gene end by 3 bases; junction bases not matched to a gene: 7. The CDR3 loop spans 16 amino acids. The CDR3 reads CASSYERTGVYNEQFF. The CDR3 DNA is TGTGCCAGCAGTTACGAACGGACAGGAGTCTACAATGAGCAGTTCTTC.

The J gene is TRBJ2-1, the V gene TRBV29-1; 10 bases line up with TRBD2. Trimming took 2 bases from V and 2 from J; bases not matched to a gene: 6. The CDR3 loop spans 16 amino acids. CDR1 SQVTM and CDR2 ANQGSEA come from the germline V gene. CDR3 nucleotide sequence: TGCAGCGTTGAAAGCTACACTAGCGGGGCCTACAATGAGCAGTTCTTC. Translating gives CSVESYTSGAYNEQFF.

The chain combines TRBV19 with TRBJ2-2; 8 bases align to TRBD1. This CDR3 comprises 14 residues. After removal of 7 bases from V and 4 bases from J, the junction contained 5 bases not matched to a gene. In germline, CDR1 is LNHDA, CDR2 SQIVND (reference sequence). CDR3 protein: CASMDREGTGELFF. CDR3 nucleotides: TGTGCCAGTATGGACAGGGAAGGCACCGGGGAGCTGTTTTTT. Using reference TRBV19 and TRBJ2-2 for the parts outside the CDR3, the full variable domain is DGGITQSPKYLFRKEGQNVTLSCEQNLNHDAMYWYRQDPGQGLRLIYYSQIVNDFQKGDIAEGYSVSREKKESFPLTVTSAQKNPTAFYLCASMDREGTGELFFGEGSRLTVL.

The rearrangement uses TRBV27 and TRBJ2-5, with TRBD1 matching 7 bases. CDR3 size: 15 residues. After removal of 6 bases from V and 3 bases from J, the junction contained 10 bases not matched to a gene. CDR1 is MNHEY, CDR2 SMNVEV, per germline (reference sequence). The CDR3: CASRPYAGGEETQYF. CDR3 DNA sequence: TGTGCCAGCAGACCTTACGCAGGGGGAGAAGAGACCCAGTACTTC.

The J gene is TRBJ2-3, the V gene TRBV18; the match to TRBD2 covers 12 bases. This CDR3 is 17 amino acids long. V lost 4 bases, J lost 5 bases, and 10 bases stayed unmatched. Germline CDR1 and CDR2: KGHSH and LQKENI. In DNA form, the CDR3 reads TGTGCCAGCTCACTACGGACTAGCGGGGAAGGTAGAGATACGCAGTATTTT. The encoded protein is CASSLRTSGEGRDTQYF.

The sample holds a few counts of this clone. For the CDR3, the DNA is TGTGCCAGCTCACCGGGGAGCGGCCGACCCGATGGCTACACCTTC. Its translation: CASSPGSGRPDGYTF. The rearrangement uses TRBV18 and TRBJ1-2, with D unclear. CDR1 KGHSH and CDR2 LQKENI come from the germline V gene. This CDR3 spans 15 amino acids. V was shortened by 3 bases and J by 6 bases, with 17 bases between the two germline ends. The entire variable domain, with the rest obtained from reference TRBV18 and TRBJ1-2, is as follows: NAGVMQNPRHLVRRRGQEARLRCSPMKGHSHVYWYRQLPEEGLKFMVYLQKENIIDESGMPKERFSAEFPKEGPSILRIQQVVRGDSAAYFCASSPGSGRPDGYTFGSGTRLTVV.

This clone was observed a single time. The CDR3, as DNA: TGTGCCGGGGGGGACTACGGGTTCGATGAGCAGTTCTTC. Translated, it gives CAGGDYGFDEQFF. The chain combines TRBV28 with TRBJ2-1, with 7 bases matching TRBD2. Germline V gives CDR1 MDHEN, CDR2 SYDVKM. The junction had 12 bases not matched to a gene; V was cut back by 11 bases and J by 8 bases. The CDR3 is 13 amino acids.

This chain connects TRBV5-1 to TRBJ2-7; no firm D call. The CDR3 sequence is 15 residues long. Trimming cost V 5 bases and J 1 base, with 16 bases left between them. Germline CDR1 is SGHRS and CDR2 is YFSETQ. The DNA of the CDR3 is TGCGCCAGCAGATCCTCTGGCCCATTGTCCTACGAGCAGTACTTC. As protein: CASRSSGPLSYEQYF.

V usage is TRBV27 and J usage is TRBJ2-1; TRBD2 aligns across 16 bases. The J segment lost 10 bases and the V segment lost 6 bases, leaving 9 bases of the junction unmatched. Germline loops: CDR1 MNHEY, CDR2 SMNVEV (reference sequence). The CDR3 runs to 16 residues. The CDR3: CASSAGTSGRGREQFF. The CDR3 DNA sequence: TGTGCCAGCAGCGCTGGGACTAGCGGGAGGGGTAGGGAGCAGTTCTTC.

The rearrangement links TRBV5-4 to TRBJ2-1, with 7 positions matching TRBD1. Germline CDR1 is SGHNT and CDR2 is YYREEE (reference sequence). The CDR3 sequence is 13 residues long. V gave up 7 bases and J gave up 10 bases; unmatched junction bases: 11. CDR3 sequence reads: CASVDRASREQFF. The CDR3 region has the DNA TGTGCCAGCGTCGACAGGGCATCTAGGGAGCAGTTCTTC.

CDR3 bases: TGTGCCTGGAGGTCGGGTAGCGGCAGGACGGAGACCCAGTACTTC. Its translation is CAWRSGSGRTETQYF. The rearrangement joins TRBV30 to TRBJ2-5; TRBD2 might be the D (6 bases). Per germline, CDR1 GTSNPN and CDR2 SVGIG (reference sequence). The V and J ends lost 3 bases and 5 bases respectively, with 19 bases between them. The CDR3 spans 15 residues.

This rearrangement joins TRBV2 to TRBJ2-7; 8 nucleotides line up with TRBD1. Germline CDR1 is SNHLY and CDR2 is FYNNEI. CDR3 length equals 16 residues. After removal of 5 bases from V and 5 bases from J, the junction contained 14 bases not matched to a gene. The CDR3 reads CASSQINYGTGHEQYV. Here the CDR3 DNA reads TGTGCCAGCAGTCAAATTAACTACGGGACAGGCCACGAGCAGTACGTC.

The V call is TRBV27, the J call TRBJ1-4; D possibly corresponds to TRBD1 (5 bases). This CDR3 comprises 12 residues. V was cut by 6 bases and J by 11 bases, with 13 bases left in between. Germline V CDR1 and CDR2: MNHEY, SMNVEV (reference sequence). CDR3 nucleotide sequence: TGTGCCAGCAGCTACGACAGATCGAAACTGTTTTTT. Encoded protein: CASSYDRSKLFF.

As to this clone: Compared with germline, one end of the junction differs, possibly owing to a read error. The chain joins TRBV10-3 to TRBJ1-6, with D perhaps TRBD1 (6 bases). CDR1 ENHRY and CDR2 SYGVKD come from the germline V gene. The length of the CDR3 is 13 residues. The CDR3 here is CAVRGPYNSPLHF. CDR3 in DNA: TGTGCCGTCAGGGGCCCCTATAATTCACCCCTCCACTTT.

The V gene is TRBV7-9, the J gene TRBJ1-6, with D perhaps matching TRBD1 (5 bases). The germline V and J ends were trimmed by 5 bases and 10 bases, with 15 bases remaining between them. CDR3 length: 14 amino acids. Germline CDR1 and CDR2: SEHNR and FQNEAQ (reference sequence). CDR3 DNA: TGTGCCAGCAGCCCAGGCAGGGTACGGTCACCCCTCCACTTT. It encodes CASSPGRVRSPLHF.

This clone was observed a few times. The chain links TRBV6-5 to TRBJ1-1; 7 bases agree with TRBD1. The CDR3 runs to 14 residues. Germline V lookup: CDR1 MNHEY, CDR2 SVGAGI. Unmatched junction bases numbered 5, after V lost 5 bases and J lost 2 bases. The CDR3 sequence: CASSTRQGNTEAFF. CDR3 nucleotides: TGTGCCAGCAGTACCCGACAGGGAAACACTGAAGCTTTCTTT.

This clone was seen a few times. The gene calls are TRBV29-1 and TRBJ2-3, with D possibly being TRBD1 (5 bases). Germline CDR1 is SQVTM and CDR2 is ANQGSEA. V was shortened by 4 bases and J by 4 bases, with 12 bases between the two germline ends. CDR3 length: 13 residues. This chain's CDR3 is CSVATGPSDTQYF. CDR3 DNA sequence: TGCAGCGTTGCCACAGGTCCGTCAGATACGCAGTATTTT.

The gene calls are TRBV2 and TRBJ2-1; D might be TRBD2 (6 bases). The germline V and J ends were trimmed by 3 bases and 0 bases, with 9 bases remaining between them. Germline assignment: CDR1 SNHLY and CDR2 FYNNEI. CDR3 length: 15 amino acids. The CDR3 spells CASSEERASYNEQFF. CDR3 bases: TGTGCCAGCAGTGAGGAGCGGGCCTCCTACAATGAGCAGTTCTTC.

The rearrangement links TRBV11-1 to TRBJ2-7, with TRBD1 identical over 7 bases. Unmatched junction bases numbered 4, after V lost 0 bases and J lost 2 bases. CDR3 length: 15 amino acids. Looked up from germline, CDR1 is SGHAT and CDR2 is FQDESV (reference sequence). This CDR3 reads CASSLAGTEAYEQYF. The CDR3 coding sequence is TGTGCCAGCAGCTTAGCTGGGACAGAAGCCTACGAGCAGTACTTC.

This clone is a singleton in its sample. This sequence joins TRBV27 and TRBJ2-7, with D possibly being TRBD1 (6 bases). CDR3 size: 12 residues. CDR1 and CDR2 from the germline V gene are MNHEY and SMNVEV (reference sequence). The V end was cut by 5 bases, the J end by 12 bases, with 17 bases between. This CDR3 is CASSRLQGSTYV. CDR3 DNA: TGTGCCAGCAGTCGCCTACAGGGCTCGACGTACGTC.